This TCR beta chain was sequenced for a study of T cells in Graves' hyperthyroidism and ophthalmopathy. Study-wide background: Peripheral blood samples were taken at initial diagnosis, prior to any treatment.

With a duration under 2 months, the hyperthyroidism was newly diagnosed in patients aged 18 to 65. The table lists this clonotype with many counts. Germline lookup yields CDR1 MDHEN and CDR2 SYDVKM. Trimming pared 7 bases from V and 0 bases from J, leaving 13 bases between. The CDR3 length is 15 residues. Amplified TCR beta CDR3 regions came from RNA transcripts. During a first-round RT-PCR of the TCR CDR3, the HTBI primer set was used. TCRdb redid the calling of the multiplex PCR reads with MiXCR, one entry per CDR3 protein. Of roughly 630,000 distinct CDR3 sequences listed, around 14% were seen once; the top ten hold roughly 6.6%.

This sequence was found in a woman aged 25 to 39 with Graves' hyperthyroidism. The specimen sequenced was blood. The rearrangement links TRBV28 to TRBJ1-5; D is unresolved. The CDR3 region has the DNA TGTGCCAGCACCTTGGCGGAGTATAGCAATCAGCCCCAGCATTTT. Protein: CASTLAEYSNQPQHF.